A single sample gave rise to the 2 T cell receptor beta chains below, sequenced in a study of monozygotic twins with inflammatory bowel disease. No DNA is given; TCRdb re-called the 5' RACE reads and lists each CDR3 protein once. This table holds some 150,000 distinct CDR3 sequences. The sample was blood. The receptors shown here come from a human donor with ulcerative colitis or Crohn's disease, or a healthy co-twin of an affected twin (not recorded which).

This chain connects TRBV4-1 to TRBJ2-7. The CDR3 runs to 14 residues. Germline lookup yields CDR1 MGHRA and CDR2 YSYEKL. CDR3 amino acids: CASSKGGISYEQYF.

The chain joins TRBV28 to TRBJ2-5; as DNA is missing, the TRBD2 call by TCRdb cannot be tested. The CDR3 consists of 15 residues. Germline V CDR1 and CDR2: MDHEN, SYDVKM. The CDR3 reads CASSPPTSGKETQYF. Full variable domain (rest looked up from reference TRBV28 and TRBJ2-5): DVKVTQSSRYLVKRTGEKVFLECVQDMDHENMFWYRQDPGLGLRLIYFSYDVKMKEKGDIPEGYSVSREKKERFSLILESASTNQTSMYLCASSPPTSGKETQYFGPGTRLLVL.